Below, one T cell receptor (beta chain) is given with its context. Healthy adults negative for HIV, lacking recent acute infections or vaccinations, served as donors. These data come from a study of shared clonotypes between healthy human individuals. The CDR3 length is 15 residues. Germline V gives CDR1 SNHLY, CDR2 FYNNEI. The ends lost 7 bases at V and 2 bases at J; junction bases unmatched: 7. The genomic DNA of each subset was split evenly across several immunoSEQ plates. TCRdb's table, derived via immunoSEQ multiplex PCR, lists solely in-frame clones and lacks some. Found here are some 1 million clones, roughly 75% of them singletons; the top ten hold about 1.5%.

Sequenced input: memory CD4+ T cells sorted from blood. The subset was: CD45RA-negative fraction. This TCR came from a man younger than 35 in good health. The chain is built from TRBV2 and TRBJ2-2; the match to TRBD1 covers 7 bases. The CDR3 loop reads CASIEGGPNTGELFF. Here the CDR3 DNA reads TGTGCCAGCATAGAAGGGGGCCCCAACACCGGGGAGCTGTTTTTT.